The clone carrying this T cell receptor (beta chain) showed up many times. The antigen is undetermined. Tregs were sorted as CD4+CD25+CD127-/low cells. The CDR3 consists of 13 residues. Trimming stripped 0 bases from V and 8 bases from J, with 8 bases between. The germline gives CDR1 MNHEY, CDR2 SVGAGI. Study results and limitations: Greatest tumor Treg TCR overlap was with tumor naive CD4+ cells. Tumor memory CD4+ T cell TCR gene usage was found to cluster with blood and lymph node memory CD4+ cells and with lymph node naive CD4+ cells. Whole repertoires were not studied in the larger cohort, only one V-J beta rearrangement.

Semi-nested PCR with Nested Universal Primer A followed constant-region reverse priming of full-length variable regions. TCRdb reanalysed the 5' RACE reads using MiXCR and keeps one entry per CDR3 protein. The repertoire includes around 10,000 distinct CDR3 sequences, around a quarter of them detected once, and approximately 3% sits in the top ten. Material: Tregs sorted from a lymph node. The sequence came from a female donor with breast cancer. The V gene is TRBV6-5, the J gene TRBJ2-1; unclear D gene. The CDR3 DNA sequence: TGTGCCAGCAGTTACTCGGTCGCATATGAGCAGTTCTTC. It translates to CASSYSVAYEQFF.